This TCR beta chain was recovered during a study of regulatory T cells in long-lasting Graves disease. About this clonotype: As yet, its antigen is unknown.

Study observations and caveats: In persistent patients, shared public clonotypes (roughly 2,800) outnumbered those in new patients (almost 1,000). Persistent Graves' patients showed less TCR diversity than newly diagnosed patients showed. Analysis covered peripheral blood alone, not thyroid tissue.

The authors built TCR beta libraries using iRepertoire HTBI primers and Arm-PCR of CDR3 regions. TCRdb reanalysed the multiplex PCR reads using MiXCR and keeps one entry per CDR3 protein. Seen here are more than 300,000 distinct CDR3 sequences, less than 30% observed once, and the top ten hold under 35%. Germline V gene lookup returns CDR1 MNHEY and CDR2 SMNVEV (reference sequence). V dropped 6 bases and J dropped 3 bases, with 14 bases sitting between them. The CDR3 consists of 14 residues. Time point noted: persistent/refractory GD, antithyroid drugs over 5 years with positive TRAb. The TCR library used RNA extracted from PBMCs.

The chain has TRBV27 and TRBJ1-2; possible D gene TRBD1, 5 bases. The clonotype comes from a woman between 40 and 50 years old with Graves disease. The material was peripheral blood mononuclear cells (PBMCs), obtained when the disease was refractory, from a patient treated with antithyroid drugs. This CDR3 is CASSRDAGYYGYTF. Here the CDR3 DNA reads TGTGCCAGCAGCCGGGACGCTGGCTACTATGGCTACACCTTC.